These T cell receptor beta chains were read from a single sample in a study of post-analysis software for immune sequencing data. One entry per CDR3 protein, called by TCRdb with MiXCR from the PCR reads. This table holds about 680,000 distinct CDR3 sequences, over 45% found once. Sequenced material: blood. The receptors derive from a girl aged 2-15 years with multiple sclerosis. Each CDR3 is given with its conserved first and last residue. The order of the fields is V gene, CDR3 protein.

V gene: TRBV19; CDR3 protein: CASFGLNTEAFF
V gene: TRBV5-6; CDR3 protein: CASSPSTGLRETQYF
V gene: TRBV4-1; CDR3 protein: CASSQDYSRGTLDEQYF
V gene: TRBV20-1; CDR3 protein: CSASQFSSLAKNIQYF
V gene: TRBV4-1; CDR3 protein: CASSQGRVPSYEQYF
V gene: TRBV20-1; CDR3 protein: CSAQRRSSYNSPLHF
V gene: TRBV3-1; CDR3 protein: CASSPWDRGAYGYTF
V gene: TRBV2; CDR3 protein: CASSDSPAYEQYF
V gene: TRBV11-2; CDR3 protein: CASSLGPGIYNEQFF
V gene: TRBV7-9; CDR3 protein: CASSKGVAGNGYTF
V gene: TRBV7-2; CDR3 protein: CASSLIGHISTDTQYF
V gene: TRBV29-1; CDR3 protein: CSVDAGVDMQYF
V gene: TRBV12-3/TRBV12-4; CDR3 protein: CASRSGTGGPETQYF
V gene: TRBV12-3/TRBV12-4; CDR3 protein: CASSKSAGYQPQHF
V gene: TRBV5-1; CDR3 protein: CASSPPEGQGASHEQFF
V gene: TRBV25-1; CDR3 protein: CASSDATGGSDTQYF
V gene: TRBV18; CDR3 protein: CASSPAGGRNDQPQHF
V gene: TRBV5-1; CDR3 protein: CASSLPRATGTSGPNEQFF
V gene: TRBV29-1; CDR3 protein: CSVENVGAQYF
V gene: TRBV12-3/TRBV12-4; CDR3 protein: CASSLSGPEAFF
V gene: TRBV6-2/TRBV6-3; CDR3 protein: CASSGDSGPFYGYTF
V gene: TRBV9; CDR3 protein: CASKLGGDTDTQYF
V gene: TRBV25-1; CDR3 protein: CATQIGDKSSYNEQFF
V gene: TRBV6-4; CDR3 protein: CASSDSRTGTGELFF
V gene: TRBV10-3; CDR3 protein: CATNPGDYEQYF
V gene: TRBV12-3/TRBV12-4; CDR3 protein: CASSPALGTSGGKGYNEQFF
V gene: TRBV11-2; CDR3 protein: CASSPVVRSYNEQFF
V gene: TRBV28; CDR3 protein: CASSLELENTEAFF
V gene: TRBV7-2; CDR3 protein: CASSLEAGDYGYTF
V gene: TRBV20-1; CDR3 protein: CSARDRSGGPYNEQFF
V gene: TRBV7-2; CDR3 protein: CASSPVSAQLYGYTF
V gene: TRBV7-2; CDR3 protein: CASSHQTDYGYTF
V gene: TRBV28; CDR3 protein: CASSFILEVADTQYF
V gene: TRBV20-1; CDR3 protein: CSARVGQGHQPQHF
V gene: TRBV5-1; CDR3 protein: CTSSFLTGSYNEQFF
V gene: TRBV5-1; CDR3 protein: CASSSADGNGYTF
V gene: TRBV20-1; CDR3 protein: CSAAGDADTQYF
V gene: TRBV12-3/TRBV12-4; CDR3 protein: CASSLKQPKNIQYF
V gene: TRBV4-3; CDR3 protein: CASSQDLIGTGLAGELFF
V gene: TRBV20-1; CDR3 protein: CSAGKLAGTDTQYF
V gene: TRBV12-3/TRBV12-4; CDR3 protein: CASSQGGVKNIQYF
V gene: TRBV11-2; CDR3 protein: CASSDGGAHNEQYF
V gene: TRBV4-1; CDR3 protein: CASSPAGQEIYEQYF
V gene: TRBV10-3; CDR3 protein: CAIRDRAEEKLFF
V gene: TRBV6-5; CDR3 protein: CASSSGSYGYTF
V gene: TRBV20-1; CDR3 protein: CSAPRTSGSADTQYF
V gene: TRBV6-5; CDR3 protein: CASSYSMTAHAEAFF
V gene: TRBV12-3/TRBV12-4; CDR3 protein: CASILIRGPGPGSYNEQFF
V gene: TRBV27; CDR3 protein: CASSQRRGAEAFF
V gene: TRBV7-2; CDR3 protein: CASSLGGAIGQFF
V gene: TRBV7-6; CDR3 protein: CASSLGVGLEQYF
V gene: TRBV6-6; CDR3 protein: CASSYPAGGRAAEQFF